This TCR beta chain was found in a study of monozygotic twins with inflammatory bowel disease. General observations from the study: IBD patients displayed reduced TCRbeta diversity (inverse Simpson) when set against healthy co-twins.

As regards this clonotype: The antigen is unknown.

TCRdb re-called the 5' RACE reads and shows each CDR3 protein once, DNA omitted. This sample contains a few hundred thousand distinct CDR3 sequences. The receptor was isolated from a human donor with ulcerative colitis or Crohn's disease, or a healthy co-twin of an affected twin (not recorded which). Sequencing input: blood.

This CDR3 is CASSERGQLGSPLHF. This chain links TRBV2 with TRBJ1-6; TCRdb names TRBD1, which stays unverified in the absence of DNA. The CDR3 has 15 amino acids. CDR1 is SNHLY, CDR2 FYNNEI, per germline.